This T cell receptor beta chain stems from a study of post-analysis software for immune sequencing data. On the study more broadly: Several disease courses (relapsing-remitting, secondary progressive and progressive-relapsing) of multiple sclerosis were included.

Germline V gives CDR1 SGHTA, CDR2 FQGNSA. This CDR3 comprises 14 residues. Trimming stripped 3 bases from V and 2 bases from J, with 11 bases between. Comment on this clonotype: The antigen remains unidentified.

Carried by the TCR beta cDNA libraries were unique molecular identifiers. Yield was 450,000 to 650,000 cDNA molecules from around 1 to 10 million T cells. TCRdb analysed the PCR reads with MiXCR anew, one entry per CDR3 protein. The sample includes 500,000 to 600,000 distinct CDR3 sequences, 44% seen only once; the top ten take around 1.7%. Overall study findings and caveats: F measure grouped same-batch samples tightly together. Roughly five TRBV segments were significantly more frequent in patients than in controls. TRBV5-6, TRBV5-1 and TRBV20-1 were among these segments. The study found significantly lower normalized Chao1 diversity in multiple sclerosis patients than in controls.

Sequenced material: blood. The V gene is TRBV7-2, the J gene TRBJ2-7; D perhaps matches TRBD2 (5 bases). This receptor was taken from a girl aged 10 to 17 with multiple sclerosis. The CDR3: CASSFEGSAYEQYF. The DNA for the CDR3 is TGTGCCAGCAGCTTTGAGGGATCCGCCTACGAGCAGTACTTC.